A single sample is the source of the 16 T cell receptor beta chains below, sequenced in a study of T-cell reconstitution after alpha-beta-depleted transplantation in children. This sample's TCRbeta library carried unique molecular identifier barcodes. TCRdb re-called the PCR reads through MiXCR, storing one row per CDR3 protein. The sample includes some 300,000 distinct CDR3 sequences, 10% to 13% of them seen just once. This material consisted of PBMCs from the stem cell graft donor, taken from the stem cell graft. These receptors were taken from a human donor who donated a stem cell graft to a child with acute lymphoblastic leukemia.

This clonotype turned up a few times. The rearrangement joins TRBV5-1 to TRBJ1-1, with unresolved D. The germline V and J ends were trimmed by 4 bases and 1 base, with 2 bases remaining between them. This CDR3 spans 11 amino acids. Germline CDR1 reads SGHRS; CDR2 reads YFSETQ. The CDR3 reads CASSENTEAFF. DNA of the CDR3: TGCGCCAGCAGCGAGAACACTGAAGCTTTCTTT. Complete variable domain (other parts from reference TRBV5-1 and TRBJ1-1): KAGVTQTPRYLIKTRGQQVTLSCSPISGHRSVSWYQQTPGQGLQFLFEYFSETQRNKGNFPGRFSGRQFSNSRSEMNVSTLELGDSALYLCASSENTEAFFGQGTRLTVV.

This clonotype was observed a handful of times. The chain links TRBV7-9 to TRBJ2-6; TRBD1 agrees at 10 bases. Trimming removed 5 bases from V and 4 bases from J; junction bases left unmatched: 8. Germline-derived CDR1 and CDR2 are SEHNR and FQNEAQ (reference sequence). CDR3 length: 17 residues. The CDR3 coding sequence is TGTGCCAGCAGCCGAAGCGACAGGGGGCACGGGGCCAACGTCCTGACTTTC. It is translated as CASSRSDRGHGANVLTF.

To note about this clonotype: One end of the junction varies from germline; a read error may be responsible. The chain links TRBV29-1 to TRBJ2-1, with D unclear. This CDR3 is built from 12 residues. Germline CDR1 reads SQVTM; CDR2 reads ANQGSEA. The CDR3 protein is CSTQRSYNEQSF. The DNA for the CDR3 is TGCAGCACGCAGCGCTCCTACAATGAGCAGTCCTTC.

Only a few counts were recorded for this clonotype. The V call is TRBV7-9, the J call TRBJ2-7, with TRBD2 identical over 11 bases. This CDR3 is built from 15 residues. J lost 1 base, V lost 5 bases, and 4 bases had no gene match. Germline lookup yields CDR1 SEHNR and CDR2 FQNEAQ (reference sequence). For the CDR3, the DNA is TGTGCCAGCAGCGAGCGGACTAGCGGGTCCTACGAGCAGTACTTC. It codes for CASSERTSGSYEQYF.

This clonotype has a handful of counts. The rearrangement links TRBV6-2 or TRBV6-3 to TRBJ2-2; perhaps TRBD1 as D (6 bases). The germline V gene encodes CDR1 MNHEY and CDR2 SVGEGT. Between the trimmed V and J ends, which lost 8 bases and 2 bases, there was a span of 18 bases. The CDR3 totals 16 residues. CDR3 nucleotides: TGTGCCAGCGGACCAGGGGTCCCACGCAACACCGGGGAGCTGTTTTTT. This gives the protein CASGPGVPRNTGELFF.

This chain connects TRBV5-1 to TRBJ2-1; 14 bases fit TRBD2. CDR3 length: 15 amino acids. Looked up from germline, CDR1 is SGHRS and CDR2 is YFSETQ. Trimming removed 5 bases from V and 5 bases from J; junction bases left unmatched: 3. The CDR3 loop reads CASRGGLAGDNEQFF. For the CDR3, the DNA is TGCGCCAGCAGGGGGGGACTAGCGGGGGACAATGAGCAGTTCTTC.

This clonotype was counted a few times. The chain is built from TRBV6-1 and TRBJ2-7; D might be TRBD2 (5 bases). With 7 bases removed from V and 4 bases from J, the gap between germline ends came to 20 bases. CDR3 length equals 15 residues. The germline CDR1 and CDR2 sequences are MNHNS and SASEGT. The CDR3 DNA reads as TGTGCCAGCACCCCCGTGTCTGAACCGGGGTACGAGCAGTACTTC. This gives the protein CASTPVSEPGYEQYF.

This clonotype occurred many times. CDR3 DNA sequence: TGCGCCAGCAGCTCGGCCGGGAACAATGAGCAGTTCTTC. This encodes CASSSAGNNEQFF. The rearrangement joins TRBV5-1 to TRBJ2-1; a weak D match, TRBD2 (5 bases). Trimming removed 3 bases from V and 5 bases from J, with 9 bases in between. This CDR3 region has 13 residues. Per germline, CDR1 SGHRS and CDR2 YFSETQ.

The chain joins TRBV18 to TRBJ2-3, with D possibly matching TRBD2 (6 bases). The CDR3 has 17 residues. V gave up 3 bases and J gave up 4 bases, with 20 bases separating them. CDR1 and CDR2 (germline): KGHSH, LQKENI. CDR3 protein: CASSPFPVETSPDTQYF. In DNA, the CDR3 is TGTGCCAGCTCACCCTTTCCCGTTGAGACTAGTCCAGATACGCAGTATTTT.

The chain carries TRBV4-1 and TRBJ2-1; D is perhaps TRBD2 (6 bases). The germline V and J ends were trimmed by 0 bases and 5 bases, with 17 bases remaining between them. The V gene's germline CDR1 is MGHRA and CDR2 YSYEKL. The CDR3 has 17 residues. CDR3 region: CASSQEPRLGPHNEQFF. DNA of the CDR3: TGCGCCAGCAGCCAAGAACCACGACTAGGCCCCCACAATGAGCAGTTCTTC.

The chain employs TRBV20-1 and TRBJ2-2; TRBD2 matches 7 bases. The germline CDR1 and CDR2 sequences are DFQATT and SNEGSKA (reference sequence). The CDR3 contains 16 residues. Losses at the gene ends were 0 bases for V and 1 base for J; bases not matched to a gene: 5. This CDR3 reads CSARDDQRENTGELFF. The CDR3 nucleotides read TGCAGTGCTAGAGATGACCAGCGGGAGAACACCGGGGAGCTGTTTTTT.

This clonotype was seen many times. V usage is TRBV5-6 and J usage is TRBJ2-1; 14 bases match TRBD2. Germline V gene data show CDR1 as SGHDT and CDR2 as YYEEEE. The CDR3 loop spans 16 amino acids. J gave up 3 bases and V 3 bases, and 2 bases lay outside the gene matches. The chain's CDR3 is CASSSGLAGVYNEQFF. Written as DNA, the CDR3 is TGTGCCAGCAGCTCGGGACTAGCGGGAGTCTACAATGAGCAGTTCTTC.

The rearrangement joins TRBV19 to TRBJ2-2, with D unresolved. Trimming left V 4 bases short and J 5 bases short, with 5 bases between. The length of the CDR3 is 12 residues. CDR1 is LNHDA, CDR2 SQIVND, per germline (reference sequence). CDR3 region: CASSKLTGELFF. CDR3 sequence (DNA): TGTGCCAGTAGTAAACTTACCGGGGAGCTGTTTTTT.

This clonotype occurred many times. This rearrangement joins TRBV12-3 or TRBV12-4 to TRBJ2-5; TRBD2 agrees at 9 bases. CDR3 length: 15 amino acids. V lost 3 bases, J lost 1 base, and 3 bases stayed unmatched. CDR3 in amino acids: CASSFASGTQETQYF. The CDR3 DNA reads as TGTGCCAGCAGTTTCGCTAGCGGGACCCAAGAGACCCAGTACTTC.

Ten or more counts support this clonotype. This chain joins TRBV20-1 and TRBJ1-2; 7 nucleotides agree with TRBD1. The CDR3 is 16 amino acids. CDR1 and CDR2 (germline): DFQATT, SNEGSKA (reference sequence). With V trimmed by 1 base and J by 0 bases, 8 bases remained unmatched. CDR3: CSARATDRVANYGYTF. DNA for the CDR3: TGCAGTGCTAGAGCTACTGACAGGGTAGCTAACTATGGCTACACCTTC.

This clonotype was counted a few times. The chain has TRBV7-9 and TRBJ2-2, with 7 bases matching TRBD1. CDR1 is SEHNR, CDR2 FQNEAQ, per germline (reference sequence). Trimming took 5 bases from V and 1 from J; bases not matched to a gene: 4. CDR3 size: 15 residues. This CDR3 reads CASSPGQVNTGELFF. In DNA form, the CDR3 reads TGTGCCAGCAGCCCCGGACAGGTGAACACCGGGGAGCTGTTTTTT.